The 7 T cell receptor beta chains below come from one sample, sequenced in a study of cytomegalovirus exposure and HLA in healthy donors. The PCR had 60 Vbeta and 13 Jbeta primers. Profiling relied on immunoSEQ multiplex PCR, and the TCRdb table lists in-frame clones only, not all of them. The sample holds 80,000 or so clones, 60% to 85% seen once. Sequencing was performed on PBMCs. The receptors originated from a man between 35 and 55 years old in good health and CMV-seronegative.

This clone occurred a few times. The rearrangement joins TRBV5-1 to TRBJ2-5, with 14 bases fitting TRBD2. Trimming cost V 5 bases and J 3 bases; bases outside gene matches: 6. CDR1 is SGHRS and CDR2 is YFSETQ in the germline V gene. CDR3 length: 16 amino acids. For the CDR3, the DNA is TGCGCCAGCAGACCGCGACTAGCGGGAGGGGAAGAGACCCAGTACTTC. Its translation is CASRPRLAGGEETQYF.

A few counts support this clone. The chain uses TRBV5-1 and TRBJ2-1; 7 bases fit TRBD2. Per germline, CDR1 SGHRS and CDR2 YFSETQ. J was trimmed by 2 bases and V by 9 bases; bases with no gene match: 11. The CDR3 is 15 residues long. In DNA, the CDR3 is TGCGCCACTACCACCGGGACTATCCCCTACAATGAGCAGTTCTTC. Amino acid sequence: CATTTGTIPYNEQFF.

The chain combines TRBV4-3 with TRBJ1-3; the D is unclear. V was clipped by 0 bases and J by 2 bases, with 14 bases between them. This CDR3 region has 17 residues. Per germline, CDR1 LGHNA and CDR2 YSLEER. CDR3 amino acids: CASSQDRVRGTGNTIYF. Here the CDR3 DNA reads TGCGCCAGCAGCCAAGATCGGGTGCGAGGGACTGGAAACACCATATATTTT.

This chain links TRBV7-9 with TRBJ2-7, with 10 bases matching TRBD2. Germline CDR1 SEHNR, CDR2 FQNEAQ (reference sequence). V trimming: 4 bases; J trimming: 3 bases; junction bases outside the gene matches: 12. CDR3 length: 17 amino acids. Here the CDR3 reads CASSSPTSGLIVYEQYF. The CDR3 region has the DNA TGTGCCAGCAGCTCCCCGACTAGCGGGCTGATTGTCTACGAGCAGTACTTC.

V and J are TRBV19 and TRBJ2-7, with TRBD1 matching 8 bases. Germline V gene lookup returns CDR1 LNHDA and CDR2 SQIVND (reference sequence). This CDR3 region has 14 residues. J lost 1 base, V lost 4 bases, and 3 bases had no gene match. The CDR3 DNA sequence: TGTGCCAGTAGTAGCCAGGGGGCGTCCTACGAGCAGTACTTC. Translating it yields CASSSQGASYEQYF.

This rearrangement joins TRBV6-5 to TRBJ1-3; weak D call: TRBD1 (6 bases). The germline gives CDR1 MNHEY, CDR2 SVGAGI. Trimming left V 6 bases short and J 3 bases short, with 12 bases between. The CDR3 contains 14 residues. The chain's CDR3 is CASSLGGIGNTIYF. The CDR3 region has the DNA TGTGCCAGCAGCCTAGGGGGAATTGGAAACACCATATATTTT.

Remarks on this clone: Other DNA sequences in this specimen translate into the identical CDR3. V and J are TRBV20-1 and TRBJ2-7, with D perhaps matching TRBD2 (5 bases). CDR3 size: 11 residues. V lost 6 bases, J lost 6 bases, and 12 bases lay in between. CDR1 and CDR2 from the germline V gene are DFQATT and SNEGSKA (reference sequence). This CDR3 reads CSATTGSEQYF. As DNA, the CDR3 is TGCAGTGCGACTACTGGCTCCGAGCAGTACTTC.